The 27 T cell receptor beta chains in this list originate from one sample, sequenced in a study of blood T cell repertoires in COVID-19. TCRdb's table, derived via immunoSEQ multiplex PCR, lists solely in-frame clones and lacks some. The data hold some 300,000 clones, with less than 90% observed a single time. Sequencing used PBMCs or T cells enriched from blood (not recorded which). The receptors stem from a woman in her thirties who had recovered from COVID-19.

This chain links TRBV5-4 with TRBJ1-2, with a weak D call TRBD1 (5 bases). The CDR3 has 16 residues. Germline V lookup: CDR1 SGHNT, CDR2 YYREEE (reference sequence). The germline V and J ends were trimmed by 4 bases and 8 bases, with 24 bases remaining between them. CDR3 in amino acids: CASSTPVGPGRGGYTF. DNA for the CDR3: TGTGCCAGCAGCACCCCTGTCGGCCCAGGGCGGGGAGGCTACACCTTC.

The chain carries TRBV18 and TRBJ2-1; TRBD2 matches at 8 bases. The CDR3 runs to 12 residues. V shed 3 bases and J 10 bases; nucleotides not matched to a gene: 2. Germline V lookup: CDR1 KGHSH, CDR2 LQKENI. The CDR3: CASSPVAGEQFF. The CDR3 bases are TGTGCCAGCTCACCGGTAGCGGGGGAGCAGTTCTTC.

CDR3 residues: CASSLGQGGLKGNEQFF. In DNA form, the CDR3 reads TGTGCCAGCAGCTTAGGCCAGGGGGGTTTAAAAGGCAATGAGCAGTTCTTC. V usage is TRBV7-9 and J usage is TRBJ2-1, with a tentative D call TRBD1 (7 bases). V lost 1 base, J lost 6 bases, and 19 bases lay in between. This CDR3 is built from 17 residues. The germline V gene has CDR1 SEHNR and CDR2 FQNEAQ (reference sequence).

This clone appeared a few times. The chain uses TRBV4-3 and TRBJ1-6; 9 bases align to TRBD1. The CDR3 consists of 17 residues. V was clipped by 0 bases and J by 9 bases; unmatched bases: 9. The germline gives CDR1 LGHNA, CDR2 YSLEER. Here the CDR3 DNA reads TGCGCCAGCAGCCAAGAATCTATGGACAGGGGTAGTTCACCCCTCCACTTT. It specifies CASSQESMDRGSSPLHF.

The CDR3 is CASRDRGGAIDGYTF. The DNA of the CDR3 is TGTGCCAGCAGGGACCGGGGGGGGGCGATTGACGGCTACACCTTC. J is TRBJ1-2 and V is TRBV6-5; tentatively, D is TRBD1 (6 bases). The germline gives CDR1 MNHEY, CDR2 SVGAGI. This CDR3 comprises 15 residues. The germline V and J ends were trimmed by 6 bases and 8 bases, with 22 bases remaining between them.

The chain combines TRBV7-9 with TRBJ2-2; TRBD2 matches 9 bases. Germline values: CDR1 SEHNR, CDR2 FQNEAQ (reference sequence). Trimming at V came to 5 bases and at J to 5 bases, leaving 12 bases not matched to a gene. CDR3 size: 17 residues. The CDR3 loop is CASSPPWGGGATGELFF. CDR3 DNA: TGTGCCAGCAGCCCCCCTTGGGGCGGGGGGGCGACCGGGGAGCTGTTTTTT.

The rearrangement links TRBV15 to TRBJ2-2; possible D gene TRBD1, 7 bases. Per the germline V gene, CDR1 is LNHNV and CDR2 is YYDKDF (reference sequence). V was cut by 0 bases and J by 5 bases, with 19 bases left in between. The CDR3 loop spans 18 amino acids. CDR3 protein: CATSRETPWPGGTGELFF. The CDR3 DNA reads TGTGCCACCAGCAGAGAGACTCCATGGCCAGGGGGGACCGGGGAGCTGTTTTTT.

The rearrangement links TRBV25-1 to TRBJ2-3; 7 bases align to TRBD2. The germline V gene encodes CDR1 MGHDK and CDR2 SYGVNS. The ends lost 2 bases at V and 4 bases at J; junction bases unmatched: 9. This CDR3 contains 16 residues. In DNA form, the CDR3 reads TGTGCCAGCAGTGAAAGTCCGTCTAGCGGTGCAGATACGCAGTATTTT. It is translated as CASSESPSSGADTQYF.

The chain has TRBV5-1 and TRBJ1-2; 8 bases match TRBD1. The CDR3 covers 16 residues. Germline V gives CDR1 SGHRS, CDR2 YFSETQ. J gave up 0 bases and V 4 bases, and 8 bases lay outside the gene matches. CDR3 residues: CASSGTRQGTNYGYTF. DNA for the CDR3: TGCGCCAGCAGCGGAACTCGACAGGGGACTAACTATGGCTACACCTTC. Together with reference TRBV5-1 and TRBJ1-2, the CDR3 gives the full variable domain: KAGVTQTPRYLIKTRGQQVTLSCSPISGHRSVSWYQQTPGQGLQFLFEYFSETQRNKGNFPGRFSGRQFSNSRSEMNVSTLELGDSALYLCASSGTRQGTNYGYTFGSGTRLTVV.

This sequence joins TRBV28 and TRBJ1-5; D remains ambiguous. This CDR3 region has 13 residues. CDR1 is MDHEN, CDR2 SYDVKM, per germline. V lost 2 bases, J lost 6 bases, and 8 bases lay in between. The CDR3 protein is CASSLGGVQPQHF. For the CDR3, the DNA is TGTGCCAGCAGTTTAGGCGGTGTTCAGCCCCAGCATTTT.

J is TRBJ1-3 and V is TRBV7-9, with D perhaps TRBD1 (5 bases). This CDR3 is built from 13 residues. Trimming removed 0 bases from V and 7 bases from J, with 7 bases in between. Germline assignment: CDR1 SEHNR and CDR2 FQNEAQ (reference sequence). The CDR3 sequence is CASSLAGANTIYF. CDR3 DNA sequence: TGTGCCAGCAGCTTAGCTGGGGCGAACACCATATATTTT.

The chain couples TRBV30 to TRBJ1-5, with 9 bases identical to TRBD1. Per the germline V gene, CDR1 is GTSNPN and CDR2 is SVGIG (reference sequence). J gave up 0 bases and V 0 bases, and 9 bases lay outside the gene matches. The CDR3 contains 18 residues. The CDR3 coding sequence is TGTGCCTGGAGTGTAGGAGGGACAGGGAAATATAGCAATCAGCCCCAGCATTTT. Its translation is CAWSVGGTGKYSNQPQHF.

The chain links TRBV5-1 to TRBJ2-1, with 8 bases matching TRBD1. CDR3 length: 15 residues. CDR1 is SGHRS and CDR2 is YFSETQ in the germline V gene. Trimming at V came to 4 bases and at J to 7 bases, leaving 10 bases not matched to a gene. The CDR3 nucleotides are TGCGCCAGCAGCCCGACAGGACAGGGTCGGAATGAGCAGTTCTTC. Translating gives CASSPTGQGRNEQFF.

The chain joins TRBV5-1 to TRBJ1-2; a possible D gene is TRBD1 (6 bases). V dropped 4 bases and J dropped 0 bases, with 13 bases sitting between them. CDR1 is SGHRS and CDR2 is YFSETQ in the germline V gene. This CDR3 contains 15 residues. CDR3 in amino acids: CASSAGEQSNYGYTF. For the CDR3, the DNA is TGCGCCAGCAGCGCAGGGGAACAATCTAACTATGGCTACACCTTC.

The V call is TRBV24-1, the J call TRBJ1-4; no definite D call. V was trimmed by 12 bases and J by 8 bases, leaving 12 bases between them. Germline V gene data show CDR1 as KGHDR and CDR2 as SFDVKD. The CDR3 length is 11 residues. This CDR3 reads CAPPGAEKLFF. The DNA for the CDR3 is TGTGCCCCCCCGGGAGCGGAAAAACTGTTTTTT.

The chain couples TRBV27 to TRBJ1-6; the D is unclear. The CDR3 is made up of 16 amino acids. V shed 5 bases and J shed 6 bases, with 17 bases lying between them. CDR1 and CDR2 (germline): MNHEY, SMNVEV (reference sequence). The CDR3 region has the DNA TGTGCCAGCAGTCCACCTCCGGGAAGAGGTAATTCACCCCTCCACTTT. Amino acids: CASSPPPGRGNSPLHF.

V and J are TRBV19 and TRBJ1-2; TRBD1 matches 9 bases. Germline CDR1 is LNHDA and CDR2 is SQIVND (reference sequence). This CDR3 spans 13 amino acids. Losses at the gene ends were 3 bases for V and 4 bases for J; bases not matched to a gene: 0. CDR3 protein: CASSMGQGYGYTF. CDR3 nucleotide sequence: TGTGCCAGTAGTATGGGACAGGGCTATGGCTACACCTTC.

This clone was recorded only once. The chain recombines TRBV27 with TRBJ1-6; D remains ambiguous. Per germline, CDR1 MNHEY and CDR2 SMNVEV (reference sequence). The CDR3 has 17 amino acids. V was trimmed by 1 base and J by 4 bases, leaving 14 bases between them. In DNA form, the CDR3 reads TGTGCCAGCAGTTTATTGGGCAAGGGAGCTTATAATTCACCCCTCCACTTT. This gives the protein CASSLLGKGAYNSPLHF.

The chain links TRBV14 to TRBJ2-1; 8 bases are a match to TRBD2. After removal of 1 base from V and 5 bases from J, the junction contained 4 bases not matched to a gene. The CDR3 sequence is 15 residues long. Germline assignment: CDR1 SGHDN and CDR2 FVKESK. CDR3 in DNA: TGTGCCAGCAGCCAAGCGGGGGGGGAGCACAATGAGCAGTTCTTC. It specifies CASSQAGGEHNEQFF.

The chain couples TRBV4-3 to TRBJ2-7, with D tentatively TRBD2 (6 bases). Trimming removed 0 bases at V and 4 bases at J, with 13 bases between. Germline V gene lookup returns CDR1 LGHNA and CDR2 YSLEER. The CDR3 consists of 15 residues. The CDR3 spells CASSQDSEAGYEQYF. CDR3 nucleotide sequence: TGCGCCAGCAGCCAAGATTCAGAGGCGGGATACGAGCAGTACTTC.

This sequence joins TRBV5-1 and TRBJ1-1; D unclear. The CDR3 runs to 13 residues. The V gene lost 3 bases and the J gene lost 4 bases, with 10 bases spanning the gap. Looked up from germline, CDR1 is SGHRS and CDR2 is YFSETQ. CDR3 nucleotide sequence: TGCGCCAGCAGCTACCCGGCGGGCACTGAAGCTTTCTTT. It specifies CASSYPAGTEAFF. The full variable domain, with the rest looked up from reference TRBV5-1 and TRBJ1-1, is KAGVTQTPRYLIKTRGQQVTLSCSPISGHRSVSWYQQTPGQGLQFLFEYFSETQRNKGNFPGRFSGRQFSNSRSEMNVSTLELGDSALYLCASSYPAGTEAFFGQGTRLTVV.

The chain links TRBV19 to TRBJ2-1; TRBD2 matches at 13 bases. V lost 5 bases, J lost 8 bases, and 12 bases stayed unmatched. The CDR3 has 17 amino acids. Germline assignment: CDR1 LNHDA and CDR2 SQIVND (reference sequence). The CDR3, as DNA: TGTGCCAGTAGTTCTCGATCCGGGACTAGCGGGGCCCATGAGCAGTTCTTC. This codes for CASSSRSGTSGAHEQFF. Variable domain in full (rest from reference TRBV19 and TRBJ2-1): DGGITQSPKYLFRKEGQNVTLSCEQNLNHDAMYWYRQDPGQGLRLIYYSQIVNDFQKGDIAEGYSVSREKKESFPLTVTSAQKNPTAFYLCASSSRSGTSGAHEQFFGPGTRLTVL.

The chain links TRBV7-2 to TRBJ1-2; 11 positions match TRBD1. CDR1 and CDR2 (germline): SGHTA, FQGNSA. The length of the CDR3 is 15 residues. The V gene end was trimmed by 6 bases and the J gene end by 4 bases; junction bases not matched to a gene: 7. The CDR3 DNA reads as TGTGCCAGCAGGTTTCCCGGGACAGGGGGCTATGGCTACACCTTC. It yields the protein CASRFPGTGGYGYTF.

Here the CDR3 reads CASSQAGIETQYF. CDR3 sequence (DNA): TGTGCCAGCAGCCAAGCCGGGATAGAGACCCAGTACTTC. J is TRBJ2-5 and V is TRBV3-1 (or the pseudogene TRBV3-2), with D perhaps TRBD2 (5 bases). There are 13 residues in the CDR3. The V gene's germline CDR1 is LGHDT and CDR2 YNNKEL (reference sequence). Between the trimmed V and J ends, which lost 1 base and 4 bases, there was a span of 7 bases.

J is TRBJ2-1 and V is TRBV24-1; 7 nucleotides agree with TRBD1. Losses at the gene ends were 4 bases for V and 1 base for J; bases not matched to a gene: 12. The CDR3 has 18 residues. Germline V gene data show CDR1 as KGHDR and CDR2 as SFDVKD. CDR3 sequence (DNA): TGTGCCACCAGTGAACCCGCCTCGGGCAGGGGGTCCTACAATGAGCAGTTCTTC. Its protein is CATSEPASGRGSYNEQFF.

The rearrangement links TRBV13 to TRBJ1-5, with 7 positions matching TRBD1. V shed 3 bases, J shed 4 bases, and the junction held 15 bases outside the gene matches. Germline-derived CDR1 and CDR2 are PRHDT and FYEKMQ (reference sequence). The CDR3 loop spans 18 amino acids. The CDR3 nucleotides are TGTGCCAGCAGCTTTTCCGGACTCGGGGACAGACAAAATCAGCCCCAGCATTTT. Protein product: CASSFSGLGDRQNQPQHF.

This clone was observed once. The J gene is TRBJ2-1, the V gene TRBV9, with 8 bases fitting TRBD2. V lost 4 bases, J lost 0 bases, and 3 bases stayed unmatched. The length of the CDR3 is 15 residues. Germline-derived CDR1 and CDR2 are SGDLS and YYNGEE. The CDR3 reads CASSISGGSYNEQFF. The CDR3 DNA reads TGTGCCAGCAGCATAAGCGGGGGCTCCTACAATGAGCAGTTCTTC. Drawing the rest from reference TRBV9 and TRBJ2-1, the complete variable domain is DSGVTQTPKHLITATGQRVTLRCSPRSGDLSVYWYQQSLDQGLQFLIQYYNGEERAKGNILERFSAQQFPDLHSELNLSSLELGDSALYFCASSISGGSYNEQFFGPGTRLTVL.